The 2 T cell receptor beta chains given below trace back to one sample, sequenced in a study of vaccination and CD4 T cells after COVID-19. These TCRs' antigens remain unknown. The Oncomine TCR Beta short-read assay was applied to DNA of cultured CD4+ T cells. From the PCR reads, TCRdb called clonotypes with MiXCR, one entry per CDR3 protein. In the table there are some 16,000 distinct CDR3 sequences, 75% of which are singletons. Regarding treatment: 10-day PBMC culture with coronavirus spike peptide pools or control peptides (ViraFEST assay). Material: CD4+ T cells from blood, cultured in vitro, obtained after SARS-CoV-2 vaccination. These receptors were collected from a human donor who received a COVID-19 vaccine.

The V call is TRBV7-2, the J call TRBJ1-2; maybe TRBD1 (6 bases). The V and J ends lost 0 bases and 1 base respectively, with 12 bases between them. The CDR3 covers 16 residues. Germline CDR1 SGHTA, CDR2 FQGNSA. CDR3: CASSLAGTGFNYGYTF. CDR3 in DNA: TGTGCCAGCAGCTTAGCGGGCACAGGGTTTAACTATGGCTACACCTTC.

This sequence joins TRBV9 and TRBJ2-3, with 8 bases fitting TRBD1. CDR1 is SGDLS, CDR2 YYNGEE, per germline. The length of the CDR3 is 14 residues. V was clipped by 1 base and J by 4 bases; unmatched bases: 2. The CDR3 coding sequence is TGTGCCAGCAGCGTATTGACAGGGGCAGATACGCAGTATTTT. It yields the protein CASSVLTGADTQYF.